This T cell receptor beta chain was profiled in a study of glioma-infiltrating T cells. Study conclusions and caveats: Gliomas, especially low-grade, showed above-expected tissue-blood divergence; non-neoplastic patients showed below.

Germline CDR1 SGHRS, CDR2 YFSETQ. The CDR3 runs to 14 residues. The germline V and J ends were trimmed by 4 bases and 2 bases, with 10 bases remaining between them. This clonotype was seen a few times. Its antigen is still unknown. Amplification of TCR alpha and beta CDR3 regions from RNA used iRepertoire nested multiplex PCR. For one-step reverse transcription and amplification, 100-400 ng of tissue mRNA or PBMC total RNA was used. TCRdb re-derived calls from the multiplex PCR reads in MiXCR, one entry per CDR3 protein. Among 150,000 to 200,000 distinct CDR3 sequences, more than 30% were seen once, and the ten largest hold around 20%.

The chain has TRBV5-1 and TRBJ2-1; D uncertain. Specimen: glioma tissue, nonneoplastic brain tissue, or PBMCs (not recorded which). This TCR was sampled from a human donor with low-grade glioma or glioblastoma, undergoing nonglioma brain surgery, or in good health (not recorded which). CDR3 nucleotide sequence: TGCGCCAGCAGCCTACCATCACCCTACAATGAGCAGTTCTTC. Protein: CASSLPSPYNEQFF.